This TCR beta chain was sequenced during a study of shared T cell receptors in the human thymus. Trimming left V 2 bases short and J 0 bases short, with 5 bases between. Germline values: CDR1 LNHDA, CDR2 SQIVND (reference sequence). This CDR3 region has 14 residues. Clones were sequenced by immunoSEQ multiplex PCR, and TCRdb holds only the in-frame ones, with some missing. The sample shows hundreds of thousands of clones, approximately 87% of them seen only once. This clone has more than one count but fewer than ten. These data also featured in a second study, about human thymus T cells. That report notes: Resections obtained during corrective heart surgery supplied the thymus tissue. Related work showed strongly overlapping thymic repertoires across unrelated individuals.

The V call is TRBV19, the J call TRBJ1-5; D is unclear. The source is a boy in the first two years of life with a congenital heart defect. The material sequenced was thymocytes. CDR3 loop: CASSISGSNQPQHF. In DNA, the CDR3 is TGTGCCAGTAGTATATCGGGTAGCAATCAGCCCCAGCATTTT. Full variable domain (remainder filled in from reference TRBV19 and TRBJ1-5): DGGITQSPKYLFRKEGQNVTLSCEQNLNHDAMYWYRQDPGQGLRLIYYSQIVNDFQKGDIAEGYSVSREKKESFPLTVTSAQKNPTAFYLCASSISGSNQPQHFGDGTRLSIL.